Following are 21 T cell receptor beta chains from one sample sequenced in a study of shared clonotypes between healthy human individuals. Data came from immunoSEQ multiplex PCR; TCRdb stores just in-frame clones and leaves some out. This table has about 1.5 million clones, approximately 98% appearing once. Sequencing input: naive CD4+ T cells sorted from blood. The subset denotes: CD45RA+ positively selected. These receptors all come from a man aged 30 to 45 in good health.

This clone has a single count. The V call is TRBV7-9, the J call TRBJ2-3; perhaps TRBD1 as D (6 bases). Between the trimmed V and J ends, which lost 3 bases and 1 base, there was a span of 17 bases. The V gene's germline CDR1 is SEHNR and CDR2 FQNEAQ (reference sequence). This CDR3 is built from 17 residues. Here the CDR3 DNA reads TGTGCCAGCAGCTTCGAAGGGCAGGGGTTTGGCACAGATACGCAGTATTTT. The encoded protein is CASSFEGQGFGTDTQYF.

The chain employs TRBV27 and TRBJ2-7, with 15 bases matching TRBD2. J gave up 1 base and V 7 bases, and 8 bases lay outside the gene matches. The CDR3 is 17 residues long. Germline V gene lookup returns CDR1 MNHEY and CDR2 SMNVEV (reference sequence). CDR3 loop: CASIGTSGRRGSYEQYF. CDR3 nucleotides: TGTGCCAGCATTGGGACTAGCGGGAGGCGAGGTTCCTACGAGCAGTACTTC.

The chain combines TRBV5-4 with TRBJ2-2, with D unresolved. The germline gives CDR1 SGHNT, CDR2 YYREEE (reference sequence). This CDR3 is 15 amino acids long. V was trimmed by 4 bases and J by 2 bases, leaving 12 bases between them. CDR3 nucleotide sequence: TGTGCCAGCAGCAGTGTCCCCGAAAACACCGGGGAGCTGTTTTTT. Protein product: CASSSVPENTGELFF.

The gene calls are TRBV28 and TRBJ2-7, with TRBD2 matching 8 bases. The V segment lost 5 bases and the J segment 3 bases; nucleotides outside the gene matches: 6. Germline V gene lookup returns CDR1 MDHEN and CDR2 SYDVKM. The CDR3 runs to 14 residues. CDR3 in amino acids: CASSRTSINYEQYF. Written as DNA, the CDR3 is TGTGCCAGCAGTAGGACTAGCATTAACTACGAGCAGTACTTC. Full variable domain (outside the CDR3, taken from reference TRBV28 and TRBJ2-7): DVKVTQSSRYLVKRTGEKVFLECVQDMDHENMFWYRQDPGLGLRLIYFSYDVKMKEKGDIPEGYSVSREKKERFSLILESASTNQTSMYLCASSRTSINYEQYFGPGTRLTVT.

The chain has TRBV19 and TRBJ1-1, with D unresolved. V lost 3 bases and J lost 1, with 9 bases in between. CDR1 is LNHDA and CDR2 is SQIVND in the germline V gene (reference sequence). The CDR3 is 14 residues long. The CDR3 reads CASSIDTSNTEAFF. The CDR3 DNA follows: TGTGCCAGTAGTATTGATACATCGAACACTGAAGCTTTCTTT.

V is TRBV5-1 and J is TRBJ1-4; TRBD1 is a possible D gene (5 bases). Trimming shortened V by 1 base and J by 8 bases, and 24 bases separated the two germline ends. Germline lookup yields CDR1 SGHRS and CDR2 YFSETQ. This CDR3 region has 18 residues. The CDR3 coding sequence is TGCGCCAGCAGCTTGTCGGTGTTGGACGGAAGGGGATGGGAAAAACTGTTTTTT. Amino acids: CASSLSVLDGRGWEKLFF.

This rearrangement joins TRBV10-2 to TRBJ1-5, with 7 bases lining up with TRBD1. The CDR3 covers 15 residues. The germline V gene encodes CDR1 WSHSY and CDR2 SAAADI. V trimming: 0 bases; J trimming: 5 bases; junction bases outside the gene matches: 4. The CDR3 DNA follows: TGCGCCAGCAGTGAGTCGAACAGGGGCCATCAGCCCCAGCATTTT. This sequence encodes CASSESNRGHQPQHF.

The chain employs TRBV4-1 and TRBJ1-1; D is undetermined. Deletions cut 1 base from V and 2 bases from J, with 14 bases between. Germline V lookup: CDR1 MGHRA, CDR2 YSYEKL. The CDR3 has 16 amino acids. In DNA, the CDR3 is TGCGCCAGCAGCCAAGGCTTGGTCTCGAGTAACACTGAAGCTTTCTTT. Translation: CASSQGLVSSNTEAFF.

This chain uses TRBV9 with TRBJ1-3; D not certain. This CDR3 is 14 amino acids long. Germline V gives CDR1 SGDLS, CDR2 YYNGEE. Trimming cost V 4 bases and J 6 bases, with 14 bases left between them. The CDR3 protein is CASSPQQNKNTIYF. DNA for the CDR3: TGTGCCAGCAGCCCTCAGCAGAACAAAAACACCATATATTTT.

V and J are TRBV10-2 and TRBJ2-6, with 12 bases identical to TRBD1. Germline V gene lookup returns CDR1 WSHSY and CDR2 SAAADI. The CDR3 is 22 residues long. V was pared by 6 bases and J by 0 bases, with 18 bases of the junction left unmatched. This chain's CDR3 is CASSATPGQGAPRHSGANVLTF. As DNA, the CDR3 is TGCGCCAGCAGCGCAACTCCGGGACAGGGGGCTCCTCGACACTCTGGGGCCAACGTCCTGACTTTC.

V usage is TRBV4-3 and J usage is TRBJ2-3, with D uncertain. This CDR3 has 15 amino acids. Between the trimmed V and J ends, which lost 3 bases and 1 base, there was a span of 11 bases. Germline CDR1 reads LGHNA; CDR2 reads YSLEER. The CDR3 loop is CASSHGSLGTDTQYF. Written as DNA, the CDR3 is TGCGCCAGCAGCCATGGGTCGTTGGGCACAGATACGCAGTATTTT.

This chain connects TRBV5-4 to TRBJ1-5, with D perhaps TRBD1 (5 bases). CDR1 and CDR2 from the germline V gene are SGHNT and YYREEE (reference sequence). This CDR3 contains 12 residues. V was pared by 5 bases and J by 9 bases, with 12 bases between. The CDR3 loop reads CASSIQAGPQHF. In DNA form, the CDR3 reads TGTGCCAGCAGTATACAGGCTGGGCCCCAGCATTTT.

The chain carries TRBV4-3 and TRBJ2-7; D is ambiguous. V was pared by 0 bases and J by 0 bases, with 12 bases between. Germline loops: CDR1 LGHNA, CDR2 YSLEER. The CDR3 is made up of 16 amino acids. CDR3 region: CASSQDAVRTSYEQYF. Here the CDR3 DNA reads TGCGCCAGCAGCCAAGATGCGGTGAGGACCTCCTACGAGCAGTACTTC.

CDR3 DNA: TGCGCCAGCAGCCAAGAAAGGTTGGCGGGAGGATTTTCCTACAATGAGCAGTTCTTC. Its translation is CASSQERLAGGFSYNEQFF. V gene TRBV4-1 combines with J gene TRBJ2-1; 8 positions agree with TRBD2. Trimming cost V 0 bases and J 1 base; bases outside gene matches: 11. CDR3 length: 19 residues. Germline CDR1 MGHRA, CDR2 YSYEKL.

This rearrangement joins TRBV6-5 to TRBJ1-5, with TRBD1 as a possible D gene (6 bases). Per the germline V gene, CDR1 is MNHEY and CDR2 is SVGAGI. The V end was cut by 2 bases, the J end by 4 bases, with 12 bases between. The CDR3 sequence is 15 residues long. The CDR3 is CASSYGGHENQPQHF. The CDR3 nucleotides are TGTGCCAGCAGTTACGGGGGACACGAGAATCAGCCCCAGCATTTT.

The chain combines TRBV28 with TRBJ2-1; D not certain. This CDR3 region has 14 residues. With 8 bases removed from V and 4 bases from J, the gap between germline ends came to 15 bases. CDR1 and CDR2 from the germline V gene are MDHEN and SYDVKM. The CDR3 bases are TGTGCCAGCCGAAAGAGCGTAGTGTACAATGAGCAGTTCTTC. Translating gives CASRKSVVYNEQFF.

The gene calls are TRBV27 and TRBJ2-2; TRBD1 matches 9 bases. The ends lost 2 bases at V and 4 bases at J; junction bases unmatched: 17. The germline V gene encodes CDR1 MNHEY and CDR2 SMNVEV (reference sequence). The length of the CDR3 is 20 residues. CDR3 residues: CASSLTLALTGTGTTGELFF. Written as DNA, the CDR3 is TGTGCCAGCAGTTTAACGCTAGCCTTAACCGGGACAGGGACCACCGGGGAGCTGTTTTTT.

J is TRBJ1-3 and V is TRBV11-1; D gene ambiguous. The CDR3 length is 13 residues. V was trimmed by 7 bases and J by 0 bases, leaving 7 bases between them. The germline V gene encodes CDR1 SGHAT and CDR2 FQDESV (reference sequence). CDR3 loop: CASTPASGNTIYF. The CDR3, as DNA: TGTGCCAGCACCCCGGCCTCTGGAAACACCATATATTTT.

The rearrangement uses TRBV7-9 and TRBJ2-7, with TRBD1 identical over 10 bases. This CDR3 is built from 14 residues. V gave up 3 bases and J gave up 4 bases; unmatched junction bases: 3. Looked up from germline, CDR1 is SEHNR and CDR2 is FQNEAQ (reference sequence). The CDR3 nucleotides read TGTGCCAGCAGCTTCGGGGACAGGGGTTACGAGCAGTACTTC. Translation: CASSFGDRGYEQYF.

This clone was counted once. This chain uses TRBV14 with TRBJ1-2; a weak D match, TRBD1 (5 bases). CDR3 length equals 13 residues. The V end lost 5 bases, the J end lost 8 bases, and 15 bases lay between the germline ends. Per the germline V gene, CDR1 is SGHDN and CDR2 is FVKESK. CDR3 residues: CASSAQEGSGYTF. For the CDR3, the DNA is TGTGCCAGCAGCGCACAGGAGGGGTCCGGCTACACCTTC.

The V and J genes are TRBV2 and TRBJ2-7, with D maybe TRBD1 (7 bases). The germline gives CDR1 SNHLY, CDR2 FYNNEI. Deletions cut 2 bases from V and 1 base from J, with 12 bases between. This CDR3 comprises 15 residues. This CDR3 is CASSEWAGGSYEQYF. In DNA, the CDR3 is TGTGCCAGCAGTGAATGGGCAGGGGGGTCCTACGAGCAGTACTTC.